These T cell receptor beta chains were read from a single sample in a study of metastatic and nonmetastatic thyroid tumors. TCRdb called clones again from the PCR reads with MiXCR. This table has roughly 63,000 clones, around 15% appearing once. The sample taken for sequencing was blood. The receptors stem from a male donor with papillary thyroid cancer or a benign thyroid nodule (not recorded which). Some clones in this sample may be carry-over from other donors' samples. The CDR3 runs from the conserved cysteine through the conserved F or W. The D gene is left open where the match is weak. Not every row has a clone size; where given, it reads once, few, many or a size class.

TRBJ2-2	few	17	TRBV5-4	NA	TGTGCCAGCAGCTCCCTGGCGTGGGGCGATGGCACCTGGGAGCTGTTTTTT	CASSSLAWGDGTWELFF
TRBJ2-1	many	13	TRBV18	NA	TGTGCCAGCTCACCAGAGTTCAGAAATGAGCAGTTCTTC	CASSPEFRNEQFF
TRBJ2-7	NA	12	TRBV9	NA	TGTGCCAGCAGCCCACGGGATACCGAGCAGTACTTC	CASSPRDTEQYF
TRBJ2-2	many	16	TRBV6-1	NA	TGTGCCAGCAGCTATACAGGGACAAGAACGACCGGGGAGCTGTTTTTT	CASSYTGTRTTGELFF
TRBJ1-3	NA	13	TRBV11-2	NA	NA	CASSSSGADTIYF
TRBJ1-3	many	16	TRBV4-1	TRBD1	TGCGCCAGCAGCCCCGTGGAGCAGGGGGCTGGAAACACCATATATTTT	CASSPVEQGAGNTIYF
TRBJ1-3	many	12	TRBV6-2/TRBV6-3	NA	TGTGCCAGCAGTTCCCCGGGAAACACCATATATTTT	CASSSPGNTIYF
TRBJ1-1	many	12	TRBV19	NA	TGTGCCAGTACCCCGAACAGGGTTCCAGCTTTCTTT	CASTPNRVPAFF
TRBJ2-5	many	13	TRBV27	NA	TGTGCCAGCAGTTTACGGGGGAGACAGACCCAGTACTTC	CASSLRGRQTQYF
TRBJ2-1	many	14	TRBV20-1	NA	TGCAGTGCTCAGACAGGAGTTTCCTACAATGAGCAGTTCTTC	CSAQTGVSYNEQFF
TRBJ2-2	many	16	TRBV19	TRBD1	TGTGCCAGTAGTTCCAGGGGGAATGTTAACACCGGGGAGCTGTTTTTT	CASSSRGNVNTGELFF
TRBJ2-7	large	13	TRBV2	NA	TGTGCCAGCAGTGAAAATCTTCGAGGAGGGCAGTACTTC	CASSENLRGGQYF
TRBJ2-7	many	14	TRBV30	TRBD1	TGTGCCTGGAGCGGGACAGGGTCAGCCTACGAGCAGTACTTC	CAWSGTGSAYEQYF
TRBJ1-1	many	17	TRBV27	TRBD1	TGTGCCAGCATACCCACCAGGGGGCGCGTGAGGAACACTGAAGCTTTCTTT	CASIPTRGRVRNTEAFF
TRBJ1-1	many	21	TRBV28	NA	TGTGCCAGCAGTTTAGGAGACAGCGACCATCGCAGAACCGCCATGAACACTGAAGCTTTCTTT	CASSLGDSDHRRTAMNTEAFF
TRBJ1-2	many	16	TRBV5-4	TRBD1	TGTGCCAGCAGCTTGGTGGACAGGTTTGTGGGTCATGGCTACACCTTC	CASSLVDRFVGHGYTF
TRBJ1-1	many	13	TRBV12-5	NA	TGTGCTAGTGGGTATGAGGGGCAGGCTGAAGCTTTCTTT	CASGYEGQAEAFF
TRBJ1-2	many	13	TRBV18	NA	TGTGCCAGCTCACCAGACGCTAACTATGGCTACACCTTC	CASSPDANYGYTF
TRBJ1-2	many	14	TRBV10-3	NA	TGTGCCATCAGTGAGTCGGCCCAGCCAGGGGGCTACACCTTC	CAISESAQPGGYTF
TRBJ2-2	NA	15	TRBV12-3/TRBV12-4	TRBD2	TGTGCCAGCACCCGACTAGCGTGGGATCGGGGGGAGCTGTTTTTT	CASTRLAWDRGELFF
TRBJ1-1	many	15	TRBV5-1	TRBD1	TGCGCCAGCAGCTTGATGCAGGGGGGGACCACTGAAGCTTTCTTT	CASSLMQGGTTEAFF
TRBJ1-5	many	13	TRBV27	NA	TGTGCCAGCAGTTATGGGGGCGGCCAGCCCCAGCATTTT	CASSYGGGQPQHF
TRBJ1-1	many	12	TRBV5-1	NA	TGCGCCAGCAGCCCGGGGGGCACTGAAGCTTTCTTT	CASSPGGTEAFF
TRBJ1-2	few	15	TRBV6-2/TRBV6-3	NA	TGTGCCAGCAGTCACGATCGGCCACACCACTATGGCTACACCTTT	CASSHDRPHHYGYTF
TRBJ2-3	many	14	TRBV27	NA	TGTGCCAGCAGTTTCGACGGATACACAGATACGCAGTATTTT	CASSFDGYTDTQYF
TRBJ2-2	many	13	TRBV11-3	NA	TGTGCCAGCAGCGACCCGGGGACCGGGGAGCTGTTTTTT	CASSDPGTGELFF
TRBJ2-7	NA	12	TRBV12-3/TRBV12-4	TRBD1	TGTGCCAGCAGTTTGCCAGGGGGCGAGCAGTACTTC	CASSLPGGEQYF
TRBJ1-1	many	12	TRBV12-3/TRBV12-4	NA	TGTGCCAGCAGTTCACCAGGGCCCGGCGCTTTCTTT	CASSSPGPGAFF
TRBJ2-1	many	16	TRBV4-1	NA	TGCGCCAGCAGCCAAGATACCGGGAGAGGGTACAATGAGCAGTTCTTC	CASSQDTGRGYNEQFF
TRBJ2-1	many	18	TRBV5-1	TRBD2	TGCGCCAGCAGCTTGGAACAGAGCGGGAGGACATTTGGCGATGAGCAGTTCTTC	CASSLEQSGRTFGDEQFF
TRBJ2-1	few	13	TRBV12-3/TRBV12-4	TRBD2	TGTACCAGCAGCCATAACAGCGGGGTCAGGCAGTTCTTC	CTSSHNSGVRQFF
TRBJ1-5	many	15	TRBV15	NA	TGTGCCACCAGCAGAGTCAGGGTAAGCAATCAGCCCCAGCATTTT	CATSRVRVSNQPQHF
TRBJ2-2	many	14	TRBV28	NA	TGTGCCAGCACCCTCCTGGCGAACACCGGGGAGCTGTTTTTT	CASTLLANTGELFF
TRBJ2-1	many	15	TRBV6-1	NA	TGTGCCAGCAGTGAAATACTAGAGGGTCACAATGAGCAGTTCTTC	CASSEILEGHNEQFF
TRBJ2-5	many	13	TRBV10-3	NA	TGTGCCACCGGGACGGCCCCGGGGGAGACCCAGTACTTC	CATGTAPGETQYF
TRBJ1-6	medium-sized	18	TRBV6-5	NA	TGTGCCAGCAGTTACTCAATAGTGAGGATCAACCTAAATTCACCCCTCCACTTT	CASSYSIVRINLNSPLHF
TRBJ1-5	many	15	TRBV6-1	NA	TGTGCCAGCAGTGAAGACGGTGGGGCAGCCCAGCCCCAGCATTTT	CASSEDGGAAQPQHF
TRBJ2-1	many	15	TRBV7-9	NA	TGTGCCAGCAGCCCCGGGACAAATATCTACAATGAGCAGTTCTTC	CASSPGTNIYNEQFF
TRBJ2-2	once	16	TRBV5-1	TRBD2	TGCGCCAGCAGCGCGACTAGCGGGGGTTTAAACGGGGAGATGTTTTTT	CASSATSGGLNGEMFF
TRBJ1-6	many	12	TRBV5-1	NA	TGCGCCAGCAGCGACGAAGGCGAGTTCCTCCACTTT	CASSDEGEFLHF
TRBJ2-1	many	15	TRBV7-9	NA	TGTGCCAGCAGCTCCCCCAGGAGCTCCTACAATGAGCAGTTCTTC	CASSSPRSSYNEQFF
TRBJ2-1	many	17	TRBV6-2/TRBV6-3	TRBD2	TGTGCCAGCAGTTACTCCAGCGGGAGGGCAACTTACAATGAGCAGTTCTTC	CASSYSSGRATYNEQFF